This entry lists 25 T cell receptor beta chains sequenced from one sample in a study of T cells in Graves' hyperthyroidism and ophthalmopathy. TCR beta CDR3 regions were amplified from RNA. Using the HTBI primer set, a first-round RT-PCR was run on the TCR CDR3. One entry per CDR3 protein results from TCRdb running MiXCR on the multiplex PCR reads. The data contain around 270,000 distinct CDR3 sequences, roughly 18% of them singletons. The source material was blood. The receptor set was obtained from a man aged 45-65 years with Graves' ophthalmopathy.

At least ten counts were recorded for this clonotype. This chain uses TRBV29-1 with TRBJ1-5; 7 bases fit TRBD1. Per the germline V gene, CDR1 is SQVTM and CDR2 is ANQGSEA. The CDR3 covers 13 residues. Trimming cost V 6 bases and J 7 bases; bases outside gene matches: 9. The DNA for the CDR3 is TGCAGCGTGGCGGACAGGTTTGAGCAGCCCCAGCATTTT. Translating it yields CSVADRFEQPQHF.

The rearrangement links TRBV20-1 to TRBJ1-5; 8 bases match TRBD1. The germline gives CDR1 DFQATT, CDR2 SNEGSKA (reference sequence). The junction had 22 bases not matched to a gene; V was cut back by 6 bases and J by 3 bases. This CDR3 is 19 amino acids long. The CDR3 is CSAPDREVSAPQFNQPQHF. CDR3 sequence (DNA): TGCAGTGCCCCGGACAGGGAAGTTTCTGCCCCCCAGTTCAATCAGCCCCAGCATTTT.

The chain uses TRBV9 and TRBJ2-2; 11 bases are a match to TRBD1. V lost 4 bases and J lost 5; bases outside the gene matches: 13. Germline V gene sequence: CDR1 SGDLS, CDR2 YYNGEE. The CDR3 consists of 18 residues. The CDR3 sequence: CASSPLRTGTGGTGELFF. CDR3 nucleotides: TGTGCCAGCAGCCCGCTGCGTACTGGGACAGGGGGAACCGGGGAGCTGTTTTTT. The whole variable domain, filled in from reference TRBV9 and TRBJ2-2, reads DSGVTQTPKHLITATGQRVTLRCSPRSGDLSVYWYQQSLDQGLQFLIQYYNGEERAKGNILERFSAQQFPDLHSELNLSSLELGDSALYFCASSPLRTGTGGTGELFFGEGSRLTVL.

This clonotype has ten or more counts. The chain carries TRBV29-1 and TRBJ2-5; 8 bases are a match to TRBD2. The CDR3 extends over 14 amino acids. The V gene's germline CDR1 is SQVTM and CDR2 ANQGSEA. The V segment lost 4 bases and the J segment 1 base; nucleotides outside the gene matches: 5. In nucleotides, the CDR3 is TGCAGCGTTGGGCTAGCGGGTTTCCAAGAGACCCAGTACTTC. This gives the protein CSVGLAGFQETQYF.

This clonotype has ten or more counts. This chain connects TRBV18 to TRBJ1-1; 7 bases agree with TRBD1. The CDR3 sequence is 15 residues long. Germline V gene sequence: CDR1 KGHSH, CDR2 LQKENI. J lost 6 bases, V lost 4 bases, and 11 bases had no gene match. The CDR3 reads CASSLNAGQVAEAFF. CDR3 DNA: TGTGCCAGCTCACTTAATGCCGGACAGGTGGCTGAAGCTTTCTTT.

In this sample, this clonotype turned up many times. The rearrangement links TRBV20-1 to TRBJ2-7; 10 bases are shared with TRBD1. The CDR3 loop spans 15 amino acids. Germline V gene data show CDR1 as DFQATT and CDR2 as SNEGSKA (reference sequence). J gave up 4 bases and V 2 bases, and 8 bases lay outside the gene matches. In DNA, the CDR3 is TGCAGTGCTAGACCCTTGGACAGGGGGGTTTACGAGCAGTACTTC. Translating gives CSARPLDRGVYEQYF.

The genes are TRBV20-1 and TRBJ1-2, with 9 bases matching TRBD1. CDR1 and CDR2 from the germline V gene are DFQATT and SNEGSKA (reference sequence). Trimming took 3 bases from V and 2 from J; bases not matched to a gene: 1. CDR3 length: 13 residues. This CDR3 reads CSARGQGNYGYTF. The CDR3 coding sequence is TGCAGTGCTAGGGGACAGGGAAACTATGGCTACACCTTC.

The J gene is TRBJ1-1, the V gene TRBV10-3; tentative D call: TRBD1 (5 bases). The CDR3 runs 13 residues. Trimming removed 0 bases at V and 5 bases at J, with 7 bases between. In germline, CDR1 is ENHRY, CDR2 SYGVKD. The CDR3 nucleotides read TGTGCCATCAGTGAGTCGCGGGGGACTGAAGCTTTCTTT. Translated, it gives CAISESRGTEAFF.

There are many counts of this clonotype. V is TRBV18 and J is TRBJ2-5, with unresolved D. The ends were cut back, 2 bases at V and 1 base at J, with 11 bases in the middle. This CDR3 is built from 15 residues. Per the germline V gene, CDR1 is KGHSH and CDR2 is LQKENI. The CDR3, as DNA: TGTGCCAGCTCACCAACGGCCGTAGTCCAAGAGACCCAGTACTTC. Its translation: CASSPTAVVQETQYF. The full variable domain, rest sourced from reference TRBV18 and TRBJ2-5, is NAGVMQNPRHLVRRRGQEARLRCSPMKGHSHVYWYRQLPEEGLKFMVYLQKENIIDESGMPKERFSAEFPKEGPSILRIQQVVRGDSAAYFCASSPTAVVQETQYFGPGTRLLVL.

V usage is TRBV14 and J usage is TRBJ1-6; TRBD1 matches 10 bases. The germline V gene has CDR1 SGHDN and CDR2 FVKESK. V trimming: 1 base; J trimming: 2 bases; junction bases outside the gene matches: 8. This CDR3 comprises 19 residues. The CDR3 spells CASSQADRGPGTYNSPLHF. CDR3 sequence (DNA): TGTGCCAGCAGCCAAGCCGACAGGGGGCCAGGCACCTATAATTCACCCCTCCACTTT.

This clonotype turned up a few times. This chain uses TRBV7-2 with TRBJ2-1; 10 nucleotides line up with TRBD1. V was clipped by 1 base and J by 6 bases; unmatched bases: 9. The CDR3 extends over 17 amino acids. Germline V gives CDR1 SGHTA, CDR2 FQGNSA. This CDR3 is CASSLGWGTGVVNEQFF. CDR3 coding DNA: TGTGCCAGCAGCTTAGGGTGGGGGACAGGGGTAGTCAATGAGCAGTTCTTC. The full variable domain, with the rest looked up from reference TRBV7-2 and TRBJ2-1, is GAGVSQSPSNKVTEKGKDVELRCDPISGHTALYWYRQSLGQGLEFLIYFQGNSAPDKSGLPSDRFSAERTGGSVSTLTIQRTQQEDSAVYLCASSLGWGTGVVNEQFFGPGTRLTVL.

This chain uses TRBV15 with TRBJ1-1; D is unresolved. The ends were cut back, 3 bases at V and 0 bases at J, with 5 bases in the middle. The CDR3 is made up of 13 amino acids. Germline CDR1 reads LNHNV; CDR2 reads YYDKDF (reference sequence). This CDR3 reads CATSREVNTEAFF. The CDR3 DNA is TGTGCCACCAGCAGGGAAGTGAACACTGAAGCTTTCTTT. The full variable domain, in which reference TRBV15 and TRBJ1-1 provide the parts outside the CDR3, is DAMVIQNPRYQVTQFGKPVTLSCSQTLNHNVMYWYQQKSSQAPKLLFHYYDKDFNNEADTPDNFQSRRPNTSFCFLDIRSPGLGDTAMYLCATSREVNTEAFFGQGTRLTVV.

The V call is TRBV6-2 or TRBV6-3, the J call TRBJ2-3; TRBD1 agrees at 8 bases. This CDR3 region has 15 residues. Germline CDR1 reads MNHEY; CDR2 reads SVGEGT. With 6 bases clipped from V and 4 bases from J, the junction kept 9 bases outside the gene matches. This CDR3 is CASRGIGQGPDTQYF. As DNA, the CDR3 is TGTGCCAGCAGGGGGATCGGACAGGGCCCAGATACGCAGTATTTT.

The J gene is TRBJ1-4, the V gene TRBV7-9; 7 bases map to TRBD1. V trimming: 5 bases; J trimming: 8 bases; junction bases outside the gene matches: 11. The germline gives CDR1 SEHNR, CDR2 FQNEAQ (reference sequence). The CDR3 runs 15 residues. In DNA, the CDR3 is TGTGCCAGCAGCCAATCGACAGGGCGTCTGGAAAAACTGTTTTTT. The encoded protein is CASSQSTGRLEKLFF.

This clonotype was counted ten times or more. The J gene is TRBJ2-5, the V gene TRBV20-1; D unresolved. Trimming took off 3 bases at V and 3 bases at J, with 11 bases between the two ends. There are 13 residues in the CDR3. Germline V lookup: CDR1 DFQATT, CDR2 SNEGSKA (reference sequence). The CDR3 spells CSASWIGKETQYF. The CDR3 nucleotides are TGCAGTGCTAGTTGGATAGGGAAAGAGACCCAGTACTTC.

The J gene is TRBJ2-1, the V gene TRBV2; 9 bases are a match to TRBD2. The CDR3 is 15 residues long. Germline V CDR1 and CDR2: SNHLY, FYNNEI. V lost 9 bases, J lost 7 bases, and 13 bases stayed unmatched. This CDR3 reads CASLPVAGDNNEQFF. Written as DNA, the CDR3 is TGTGCCAGTCTACCCGTAGCGGGAGACAATAATGAGCAGTTCTTC.

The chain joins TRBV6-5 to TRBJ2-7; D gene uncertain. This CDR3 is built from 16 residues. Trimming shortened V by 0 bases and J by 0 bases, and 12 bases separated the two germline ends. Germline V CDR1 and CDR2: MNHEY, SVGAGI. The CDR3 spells CASSYSSASASYEQYF. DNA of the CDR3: TGTGCCAGCAGTTACTCGTCGGCTAGTGCCTCCTACGAGCAGTACTTC.

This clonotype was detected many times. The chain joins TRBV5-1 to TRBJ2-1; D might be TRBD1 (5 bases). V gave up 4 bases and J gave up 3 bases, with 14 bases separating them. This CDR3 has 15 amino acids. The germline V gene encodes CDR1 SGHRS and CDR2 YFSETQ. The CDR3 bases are TGCGCCAGCAGCCCCCCCAGGGAAGTCTACAATGAGCAGTTCTTC. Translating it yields CASSPPREVYNEQFF.

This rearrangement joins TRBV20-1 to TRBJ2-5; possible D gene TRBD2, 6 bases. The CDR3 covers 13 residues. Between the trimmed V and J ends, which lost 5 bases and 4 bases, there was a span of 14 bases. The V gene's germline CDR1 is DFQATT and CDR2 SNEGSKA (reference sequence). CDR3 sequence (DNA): TGCAGTGCTGCGCGGGACCCCCGAGAGACCCAGTACTTC. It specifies CSAARDPRETQYF.

The CDR3 sequence is CASSIGGGKNNEQFF. The CDR3 nucleotides read TGTGCCAGTAGTATTGGGGGGGGTAAGAACAATGAGCAGTTCTTC. The chain links TRBV19 to TRBJ2-1; 7 nucleotides match TRBD2. The V segment lost 3 bases and the J segment 5 bases; nucleotides outside the gene matches: 7. The CDR3 totals 15 residues. CDR1 is LNHDA, CDR2 SQIVND, per germline (reference sequence).

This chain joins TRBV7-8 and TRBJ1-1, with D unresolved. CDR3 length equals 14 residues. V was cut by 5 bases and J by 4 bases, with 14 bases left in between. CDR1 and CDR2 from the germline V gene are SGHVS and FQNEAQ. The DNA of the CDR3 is TGTGCCAGCAGCCAACGGACGGCCACCACTGAAGCTTTCTTT. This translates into CASSQRTATTEAFF.

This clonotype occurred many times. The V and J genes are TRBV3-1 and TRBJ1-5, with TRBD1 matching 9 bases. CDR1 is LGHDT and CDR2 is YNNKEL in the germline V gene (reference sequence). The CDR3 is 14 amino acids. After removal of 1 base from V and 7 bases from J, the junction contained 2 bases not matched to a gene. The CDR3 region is CASSQGTGDQPQHF. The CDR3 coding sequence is TGTGCCAGCAGCCAAGGGACAGGGGACCAGCCCCAGCATTTT.

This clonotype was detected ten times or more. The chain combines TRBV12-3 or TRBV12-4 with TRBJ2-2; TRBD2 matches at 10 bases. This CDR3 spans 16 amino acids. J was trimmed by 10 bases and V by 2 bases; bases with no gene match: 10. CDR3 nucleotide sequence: TGTGCCAGCAGTTTACGGAGCGGGAGGGCCTTATCGGAGCTGTTTTTT. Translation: CASSLRSGRALSELFF.

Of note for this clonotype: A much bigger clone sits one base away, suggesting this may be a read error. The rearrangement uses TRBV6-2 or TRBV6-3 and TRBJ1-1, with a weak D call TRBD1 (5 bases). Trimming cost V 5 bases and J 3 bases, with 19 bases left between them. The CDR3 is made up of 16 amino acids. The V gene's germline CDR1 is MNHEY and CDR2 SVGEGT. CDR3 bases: TGTGCCAGCAGTCGGGGACGGCGAACAAGGGACACTGAAGCTTTCTTT. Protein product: CASSRGRRTRDTEAFF.

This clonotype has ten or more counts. This CDR3 is CASSPRTSGRAQYF. The CDR3 DNA sequence: TGTGCCAGCAGCCCGCGGACTAGCGGGAGGGCGCAGTACTTC. This chain joins TRBV7-2 and TRBJ2-7; 15 bases map to TRBD2. Germline lookup yields CDR1 SGHTA and CDR2 FQGNSA. This CDR3 contains 14 residues. Unmatched junction bases numbered 5, after V lost 5 bases and J lost 9 bases.